The rows below give T cell receptor beta chains drawn from one sample of a study of T cells after yellow fever vaccination. MiXCR, run by TCRdb on the 5' RACE reads, gives a single entry per CDR3 protein. The sample contains 450,000 to 550,000 distinct CDR3 sequences, about a fifth of which appear only once. The material sequenced was PBMCs, taken roughly 23 days after the first yellow fever vaccination. The origin of the receptors is a man aged 18 to 29 who received the YFV17D yellow fever vaccine. The CDR3 runs from the conserved cysteine through the conserved F or W. Fields, in order: D gene, J gene, V gene, clone size, CDR3 DNA, CDR3 protein. D genes are given only for firm matches. Not all rows give a size; the values are once, few, many and, for expanded clones, a class.

-	TRBJ1-2	TRBV4-1	-	TGCGCCAGCAGCCAAGATTCAACCTGGCAATATGGCTACACCTTC	CASSQDSTWQYGYTF
TRBD2	TRBJ2-7	TRBV18	-	TGTGCCAGCTCACCCACTAGCGGGGAATACGAGCAGTACTTC	CASSPTSGEYEQYF
-	TRBJ2-7	TRBV5-1	few	TGCGCCAGCAGGACAGATAGCTCCTACGAGCAGTACTTC	CASRTDSSYEQYF
TRBD1	TRBJ2-7	TRBV7-8	few	TGTGCCAGCACCACCCTCGGAGGGCCAGGGGGCATGGACGAGCAGTACTTC	CASTTLGGPGGMDEQYF
-	TRBJ2-2	TRBV6-5	few	TGTGCCAGCAGTTACTCGGGACGACACGGGGAGCTGTTTTTT	CASSYSGRHGELFF
-	TRBJ2-1	TRBV7-2	few	TGTGCCAGCAGCCCGATCGCCGAGAGCTCCTACAATGAGCAGTTCTTC	CASSPIAESSYNEQFF
TRBD1	TRBJ2-1	TRBV19	many	TGTGCCAGTAGTAGGGTGGGACAGAATGAGCAGTTCTTC	CASSRVGQNEQFF
-	TRBJ1-1	TRBV5-5	-	TGTGCCAGCAGCGGGGAGGGGGGAAAGAACACTGAAGCTTTCTTT	CASSGEGGKNTEAFF
-	TRBJ2-6	TRBV29-1	-	TGCAGCGTGGGACCGTCCTCTGGGGCCAACGTCCTGACTTTC	CSVGPSSGANVLTF
-	TRBJ2-1	TRBV10-3	-	TGTGCCATCACCCCGGGGGCAGGGGGGAATGAGCAGTTCTTC	CAITPGAGGNEQFF
-	TRBJ1-6	TRBV7-2	few	TGTGCCAGCAGCTTAGATGGCCAGTCCTACTCACCCCTCCACTTT	CASSLDGQSYSPLHF
-	TRBJ2-7	TRBV5-1	-	TGCGCCAGCAGCTTGCCGGACAACTCCTACGAGCAGTACTTC	CASSLPDNSYEQYF
-	TRBJ1-1	TRBV4-1	-	TGCGCCAGCAGGCTCGTGGGGCCGGACACTGAAGCTTTCTTT	CASRLVGPDTEAFF
-	TRBJ1-5	TRBV28	few	TGTGCCAGCAGTTTTTCGGCGCGGGCCAATAGACAGCCCCAGCATTTT	CASSFSARANRQPQHF
-	TRBJ1-2	TRBV27	few	TGTGCCAGCAGTCCCAATGGGGGGGGCGCTGGCTACACCTTC	CASSPNGGGAGYTF
-	TRBJ2-1	TRBV5-1	few	TGCGCCAGCAGCCTGATGAACGGCTCCTACAATGAGCAGTTCTTC	CASSLMNGSYNEQFF
TRBD1	TRBJ2-7	TRBV27	-	TGTGCCAGCAATGGACAGGAAAACTACGAGCAGTACTTC	CASNGQENYEQYF
TRBD1	TRBJ2-1	TRBV6-4	few	TGTGCCAGCAGTCCCCGGGGACAGGGTGGGTCCTACAATGAGCAGTTCTTC	CASSPRGQGGSYNEQFF
-	TRBJ2-4	TRBV7-8	-	TGTGCCAGCAGCTTACAGGGGGCGGGGGCAGGGCAGACCATTCAGTACTTC	CASSLQGAGAGQTIQYF
-	TRBJ1-2	TRBV4-3	few	TGCGCCAGCAGCCAAGCATTTTATTTGGGGGCTGATGGCTACACCTTC	CASSQAFYLGADGYTF
-	TRBJ2-7	TRBV10-1	-	TGCGCCAGCAGTCCTGGGGGTTCAGGCCTGCAGTACTTC	CASSPGGSGLQYF
TRBD2	TRBJ2-7	TRBV3-1	-	TGTGCCAGCAGCCAAGGCGGGGGGAAAGGCTACGAGCAGTACTTC	CASSQGGGKGYEQYF
-	TRBJ2-7	TRBV6-2/TRBV6-3	-	TGTGCCAGCAGTTACTCATCCCACGAGCAGTACTTC	CASSYSSHEQYF
-	TRBJ1-5	TRBV15	-	TGTGCCACCAGCGACGGGTGGGATCAGCCCCAGCATTTT	CATSDGWDQPQHF
-	TRBJ1-2	TRBV5-1	-	TGCGCCAGCAGCCCAATGGCGGGGAGGCTGAACTATGGCTACACCTTC	CASSPMAGRLNYGYTF
TRBD1	TRBJ2-1	TRBV6-1	few	TGTGCCAGCAGAGAAACCGGGACAGGGAGCAATGAGCAGTTCTTC	CASRETGTGSNEQFF
-	TRBJ2-1	TRBV11-2	few	TGTGCCAGCAGCTTAGTTTTCACGGCAAGGCGGGACAATGAGCAGTTCTTC	CASSLVFTARRDNEQFF
TRBD1	TRBJ2-7	TRBV6-5	few	TGTGCCAGCAGTTCCACCGGGACAGGGGGCGAGCAGTACTTC	CASSSTGTGGEQYF
-	TRBJ2-2	TRBV9	few	TGTGCCAGCAGCCCCCAGGGTAGCGGTGACACCGGGGAGCTGTTTTTT	CASSPQGSGDTGELFF
-	TRBJ1-5	TRBV7-2	-	TGTGCCAGCAGCTTCTCCGACGAGCAGCCCCAGCATTTT	CASSFSDEQPQHF
-	TRBJ2-7	TRBV4-3	few	TGCGCCAGCAGCCAATCGCCCGACGGAACCTACGAGCAGTACTTC	CASSQSPDGTYEQYF
-	TRBJ2-3	TRBV7-2	few	TGTGCCAGCAGCCGAACCGGGCTACAGGATACGCAGTATTTT	CASSRTGLQDTQYF
-	TRBJ2-5	TRBV5-1	-	TGCGCCAGCAGCTCAGAGGGCGACCAAGAGACCCAGTACTTC	CASSSEGDQETQYF
-	TRBJ2-5	TRBV7-9	-	TGTGCCAGCGGCCCCCGGAACCAGGGCGGCGAGACCCAGTACTTC	CASGPRNQGGETQYF
-	TRBJ2-5	TRBV29-1	-	TGCAGCGTTGTGGGGGGGGCGGAGACCCAGTACTTC	CSVVGGAETQYF
-	TRBJ2-3	TRBV5-6	-	TGTGCCAGCAGCTTGACCCTCACAGATACGCAGTATTTT	CASSLTLTDTQYF
-	TRBJ2-2	TRBV5-5	-	TGTGCCAGCAGCTTGCTAGACACCGGGGAGCTGTTTTTT	CASSLLDTGELFF
-	TRBJ1-1	TRBV7-8	-	TGTGCCAGCAGCGCCGATGACAGCTACACTGAAGCTTTCTTT	CASSADDSYTEAFF
-	TRBJ2-1	TRBV7-2	few	TGTGCCAGCAGCTTAGGGGCCCACCCGTTCTTC	CASSLGAHPFF
TRBD2	TRBJ2-3	TRBV7-9	-	TGTGCCAGCAGCACCGGGACTAGCGGGGGGGCCTTGCATACGCAGTATTTT	CASSTGTSGGALHTQYF